The rows below give T cell receptor beta chains drawn from one sample of a study of CD8 T cells in ankylosing spondylitis. TCRdb itself ran the 5' RACE reads through MiXCR, one entry per CDR3 protein. Of some 350,000 distinct CDR3 sequences listed, roughly 14% are singletons. Input material: blood, either unsorted or a sorted T cell fraction (not recorded which). The receptors come from a male donor with ankylosing spondylitis or in good health (not recorded which). Both conserved end residues are trimmed from each CDR3. The order of the fields is V gene, J gene, clone size, CDR3 protein. The listing skips clone size in some rows; elsewhere it reads once, few, many or a size class.

>TRBV12-3/TRBV12-4|TRBJ1-2|-
ASSFTVVLAGDGYT
>TRBV12-3/TRBV12-4|TRBJ1-1|many
ASSLLSRAQGRNTEAF
>TRBV6-1|TRBJ2-7|-
ASRSSGGSYEQY
>TRBV6-5|TRBJ2-1|-
ASSYSSSVRNEQF
>TRBV20-1|TRBJ2-3|-
SAREGSPDTQY
>TRBV20-1|TRBJ2-5|few
SASPASGDGTQY
>TRBV10-3|TRBJ2-3|many
AIRLAGGPGDTQY
>TRBV2|TRBJ2-1|-
ASSGQALRGHNEQF
>TRBV25-1|TRBJ2-2|few
ASSGSRQGTGELF
>TRBV20-1|TRBJ2-3|-
SAWEVQGAGDTQY
>TRBV20-1|TRBJ1-1|few
SADRTGLGTEAF
>TRBV5-1|TRBJ2-2|many
ASSLEGAGELF
>TRBV18|TRBJ2-7|-
ASSPPTGYYEQY
>TRBV20-1|TRBJ2-3|few
SATVGRAGGDTDTQY
>TRBV24-1|TRBJ2-7|-
ATFGLAGYEQY
>TRBV12-3/TRBV12-4|TRBJ1-1|few
ASSLLTRRGTEAF